This entry features one TCR beta chain sequence. The CDR3 loop spans 15 amino acids. V lost 9 bases and J 2 bases, leaving 20 bases between the germline ends. Germline V gene sequence: CDR1 SGHTS, CDR2 YDEGEE. This table comes from immunoSEQ multiplex PCR, and its TCRdb copy is limited to in-frame clones, with some not included. The table has around 84,000 clones, 70% to 85% seen once. This record comes from a study of OX40 agonist ivuxolimab in advanced cancers. At the level of the study: Partial responses were achieved by three patients: one hepatocellular carcinoma, two cutaneous melanoma.

Sequencing used CD4+ or CD8+ T cells sorted from blood, obtained in a trial of the OX40 agonist ivuxolimab. The rearrangement uses TRBV5-8 and TRBJ2-5; possible D gene TRBD1, 5 bases. This TCR came from an adult with an advanced solid tumor such as melanoma, head and neck, liver or kidney cancer. The CDR3 is CATKSWGVIQETQYF. CDR3 in DNA: TGTGCCACAAAGTCTTGGGGCGTGATTCAAGAGACCCAGTACTTC. Based on the CDR3 plus reference TRBV5-8 and TRBJ2-5, the full variable domain is EAGVTQSPTHLIKTRGQQATLRCSPISGHTSVYWYQQALGLGLQFLLWYDEGEERNRGNFPPRFSGRQFPNYSSELNVNALELEDSALYLCATKSWGVIQETQYFGPGTRLLVL.